This record covers a single T cell receptor beta chain. Its specificity is not known. This CDR3 has 16 amino acids. CDR1 and CDR2 (germline): DFQATT, SNEGSKA (reference sequence). The data were taken from a study of blood T cells in healthy people across ages. Study findings and constraints: Roughly linear declines in TCR beta diversity per million T cells occurred with age.

It was with a sample-barcoded 5' primer and a J-beta primer mix that a second PCR of about 6 to 11 cycles was run. Researchers report that a template-switch adaptor with 12 random nucleotides tagged each cDNA molecule. A minimum of 2.5 million CDR3-containing paired-end reads was obtained for each sample. TCRdb re-called the 5' RACE reads through MiXCR, storing one row per CDR3 protein. The data contain some 1.5 million distinct CDR3 sequences, approximately 43% of them singletons. Input material: blood. This receptor was taken from a woman under 30 in good health. The gene calls are TRBV20-1 and TRBJ2-7; 8 bases match TRBD1. The last part of the DNA fits TRBJ2-5 better; the J call may be wrong. CDR3 coding DNA: TGCAGTGCTAGAGCGGTAGGACAGGGAGCCCAAGAGACCCAGTACTTC. Its protein is CSARAVGQGAQETQYF.